A selection of T cell receptor beta chains follows, all from one sample in a study of OX40 agonist ivuxolimab in advanced cancers. The data were produced by immunoSEQ multiplex PCR, yet TCRdb's version contains in-frame clones alone and is incomplete. The data show tens of thousands of clones, more than 75% seen once. The specimen was CD4+ or CD8+ T cells sorted from blood, collected in a trial of the OX40 agonist ivuxolimab. These receptors were collected from an adult with an advanced solid tumor such as melanoma, head and neck, liver or kidney cancer. Each CDR3 is given with its conserved first and last residue. Clone size is stated in some rows and not others, as once, few, many or a class when expanded.

j_call clone_size v_call cdr3_aa
TRBJ1-1 - TRBV5-4 CASRGGQGANTEAFF
TRBJ2-7 - TRBV10-3 CASRPESDEQYF
TRBJ2-5 - TRBV2 CASSEALAVQETQYF
TRBJ1-5 - TRBV28 CASGGGGDQPQHF
TRBJ1-3 once TRBV6-1 CASRGQISGNTIYF
TRBJ2-5 - TRBV2 CASMGDAQETQYF
TRBJ1-1 once TRBV19 CASSIREGHTEAFF
TRBJ2-7 - TRBV9 CASSVGHRGPHEQYF
TRBJ1-5 once TRBV19 CASSLRPGTGSGQPQHF
TRBJ1-4 - TRBV7-2 CASSSRGGNEKLFF
TRBJ2-5 few TRBV10-3 CAIRGDREKETQYF
TRBJ2-5 - TRBV10-2 CATLQGKETQYF
TRBJ1-3 - TRBV6-1 CASSERAPLGFRGSGNTIYF
TRBJ2-7 - TRBV7-2 CASSFPGNYEQYF
TRBJ1-2 - TRBV6-6 CASSYIGTKGYTF
TRBJ1-1 - TRBV15 CATSPRPRRGLPEAFF
TRBJ1-6 - TRBV9 CASSPTGGGPYNSPLHF
TRBJ1-2 few TRBV29-1 CSVHEGGYGYTF
TRBJ1-1 - TRBV5-1 CASSLGAGNTEAFF
TRBJ2-3 - TRBV5-1 CASRTSGAITDTQYF
TRBJ1-4 - TRBV5-1 CASSSDTANEKLFF
TRBJ1-1 - TRBV5-4 CASSEWNTEAFF
TRBJ1-3 - TRBV18 CASSRGQFSSGNTIYF
TRBJ2-2 - TRBV2 CATSTRDTGELFF
TRBJ1-5 - TRBV6-1 CASSERDQPQHF
TRBJ2-5 - TRBV7-9 CAIPSVGPLDQETQYF
TRBJ2-3 - TRBV6-1 CASTLQGSSRDTQYF
TRBJ2-7 few TRBV7-3 CASSPFNGPYEQYF
TRBJ2-1 once TRBV11-3 CASSARGGPYNEQFF
TRBJ1-2 - TRBV7-3 CASSPSGGSNYGYTF
TRBJ1-2 - TRBV4-3 CASSSRTPGGYTF
TRBJ2-1 - TRBV28 CASTPIGKASNEQFF
TRBJ1-5 - TRBV7-8 CASSLSAGFNQPQHF
TRBJ2-3 - TRBV7-2 CASSSPWGGGPDPADTQYF
TRBJ1-6 - TRBV5-6 CASSLGQGGSPLHF
TRBJ2-1 - TRBV13 CASSLSGQGGTTLGGQPYNEQFF
TRBJ2-7 - TRBV10-1 CASSDGRSSSYEQYF
TRBJ1-2 - TRBV5-8 CASSFKRYGYTF
TRBJ2-7 - TRBV27 CASRRDSYEQYF
TRBJ1-6 once TRBV25-1 CASRRGGGRSYNSPLHF